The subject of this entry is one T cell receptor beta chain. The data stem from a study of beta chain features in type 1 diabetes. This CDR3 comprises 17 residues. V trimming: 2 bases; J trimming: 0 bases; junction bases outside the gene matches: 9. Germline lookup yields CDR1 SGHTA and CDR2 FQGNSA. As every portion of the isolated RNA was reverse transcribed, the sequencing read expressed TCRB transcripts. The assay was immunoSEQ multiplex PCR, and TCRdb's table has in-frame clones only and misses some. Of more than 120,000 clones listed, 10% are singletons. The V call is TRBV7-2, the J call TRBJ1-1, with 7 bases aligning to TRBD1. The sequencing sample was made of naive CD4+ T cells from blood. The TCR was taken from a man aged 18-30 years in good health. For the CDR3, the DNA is TGTGCCAGCAGCTTACCGCTCACGGGACAGATGAACACTGAAGCTTTCTTT. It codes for CASSLPLTGQMNTEAFF.